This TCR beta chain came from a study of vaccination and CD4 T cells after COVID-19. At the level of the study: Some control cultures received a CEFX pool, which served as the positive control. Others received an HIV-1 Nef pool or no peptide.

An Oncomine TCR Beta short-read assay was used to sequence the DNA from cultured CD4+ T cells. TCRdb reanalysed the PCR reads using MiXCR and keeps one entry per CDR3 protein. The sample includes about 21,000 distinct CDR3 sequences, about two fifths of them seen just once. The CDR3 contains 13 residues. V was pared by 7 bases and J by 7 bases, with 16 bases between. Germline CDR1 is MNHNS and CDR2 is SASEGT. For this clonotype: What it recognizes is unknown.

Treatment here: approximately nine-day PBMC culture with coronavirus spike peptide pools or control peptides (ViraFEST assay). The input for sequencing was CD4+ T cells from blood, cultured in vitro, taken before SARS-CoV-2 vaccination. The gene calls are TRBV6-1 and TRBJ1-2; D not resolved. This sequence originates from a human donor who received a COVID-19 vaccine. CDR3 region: CASTRAFGFGYTF. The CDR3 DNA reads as TGTGCCAGCACGCGCGCCTTTGGGTTTGGCTACACCTTC.